One and the same sample provided the 9 T cell receptor beta chains below, sequenced in a study of blood T cells in healthy people across ages. A second PCR, run for about 6 to 11 cycles, used a sample-barcoded 5' primer plus a J-beta primer mix. TCRdb called the 5' RACE reads again in MiXCR, with one record for every CDR3 protein. The sample holds about 1.8 million distinct CDR3 sequences; around half are singletons and the top ten take less than 2.5%. Sequences were obtained from blood. The receptors derive from a woman in her forties in good health.

This clonotype was seen only a few times. The chain has TRBV4-3 and TRBJ2-7; D might be TRBD1 or TRBD2, each matching 5 bases. Germline V gives CDR1 LGHNA, CDR2 YSLEER. V shed 5 bases and J shed 1 base, with 12 bases lying between them. The CDR3 loop spans 14 amino acids. In nucleotides, the CDR3 is TGCGCCAGCAGCTTCGGGACCGAATCCTACGAGCAGTACTTC. Translation: CASSFGTESYEQYF.

V and J are TRBV6-5 and TRBJ2-1; 10 positions agree with TRBD2. The CDR3 is 15 residues long. V trimming: 7 bases; J trimming: 3 bases; junction bases outside the gene matches: 6. Germline CDR1 reads MNHEY; CDR2 reads SVGAGI. The CDR3 region has the DNA TGTGCCAGCAAATCTAGCGGGGGCCACTACAATGAGCAGTTCTTC. Protein: CASKSSGGHYNEQFF.

This chain links TRBV6-5 with TRBJ2-1; D perhaps matches TRBD2 (6 bases). V was pared by 2 bases and J by 5 bases, with 22 bases between. The length of the CDR3 is 18 residues. Germline V gives CDR1 MNHEY, CDR2 SVGAGI. DNA for the CDR3: TGTGCCAGCAGTTACCGGGAGTTATGGGGGGTTGAGGACAATGAGCAGTTCTTC. It encodes CASSYRELWGVEDNEQFF.

The chain carries TRBV10-2 and TRBJ2-5; TRBD1 might be the D (7 bases). CDR3 length: 16 amino acids. V gave up 2 bases and J gave up 0 bases, with 13 bases separating them. Germline CDR1 is WSHSY and CDR2 is SAAADI. This chain's CDR3 is CASSEAGQKNQETQYF. CDR3 in DNA: TGCGCCAGCAGTGAGGCGGGACAGAAAAACCAAGAGACCCAGTACTTC.

This clonotype was seen more than once but under ten times. The V gene is TRBV9, the J gene TRBJ2-1; perhaps TRBD2 as D (7 bases). With 3 bases removed from V and 5 bases from J, the gap between germline ends came to 12 bases. This CDR3 contains 14 residues. Germline V gives CDR1 SGDLS, CDR2 YYNGEE. CDR3 in amino acids: CASSAGGPHNEQFF. CDR3 nucleotide sequence: TGTGCCAGCAGCGCCGGGGGGCCCCACAATGAGCAGTTCTTC.

The rearrangement links TRBV24-1 to TRBJ2-1; D is uncertain. Per the germline V gene, CDR1 is KGHDR and CDR2 is SFDVKD. V was pared by 0 bases and J by 9 bases, with 5 bases between. The CDR3 covers 12 residues. The CDR3 loop is CATSDLSSEQFF. The CDR3 region has the DNA TGTGCCACCAGTGATTTGTCCAGTGAGCAGTTCTTC.

The CDR3 DNA is TGTGCCATCAGTGATGACAGGGGCGACACTGAAGCTTTCTTT. Translated, it gives CAISDDRGDTEAFF. The chain joins TRBV10-3 to TRBJ1-1, with 8 bases that match TRBD1. The junction had 3 bases not matched to a gene; V was cut back by 3 bases and J by 3 bases. The CDR3 runs to 14 residues. The germline gives CDR1 ENHRY, CDR2 SYGVKD.

The chain links TRBV3-1 to TRBJ1-1; perhaps TRBD1 as D (5 bases). V lost 8 bases to trimming and J lost 6 bases, with 16 bases between them. This CDR3 comprises 13 residues. Germline assignment: CDR1 LGHDT and CDR2 YNNKEL (reference sequence). The CDR3, as DNA: TGTGCCAGCGGGCGGGGGGGGTTAGCTGAAGCTTTCTTT. It encodes CASGRGGLAEAFF. Using reference TRBV3-1 and TRBJ1-1 for the parts outside the CDR3, the full variable domain is DTAVSQTPKYLVTQMGNDKSIKCEQNLGHDTMYWYKQDSKKFLKIMFSYNNKELIINETVPNRFSPKSPDKAHLNLHINSLELGDSAVYFCASGRGGLAEAFFGQGTRLTVV.

V gene TRBV28 combines with J gene TRBJ2-7; either TRBD1 or TRBD2 may fit D (5 bases each). Germline V CDR1 and CDR2: MDHEN, SYDVKM. Between the trimmed V and J ends, which lost 4 bases and 2 bases, there was a span of 18 bases. CDR3 length: 16 amino acids. The CDR3 protein is CASSSSGTGGTYEQYF. The CDR3 DNA follows: TGTGCCAGCAGTTCCTCGGGGACGGGTGGAACCTACGAGCAGTACTTC.